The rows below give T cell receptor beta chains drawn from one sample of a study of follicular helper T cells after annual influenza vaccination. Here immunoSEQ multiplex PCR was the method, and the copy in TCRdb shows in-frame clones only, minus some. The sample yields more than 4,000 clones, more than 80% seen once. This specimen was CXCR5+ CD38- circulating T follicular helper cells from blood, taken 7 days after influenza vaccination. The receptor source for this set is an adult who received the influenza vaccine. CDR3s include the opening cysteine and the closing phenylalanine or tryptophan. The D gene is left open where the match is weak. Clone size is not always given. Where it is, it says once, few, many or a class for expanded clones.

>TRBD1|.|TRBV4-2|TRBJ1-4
CASSPGTGNEKLFF
TGTGCCAGCAGCCCCGGGACAGGGAATGAAAAACTGTTTTTT
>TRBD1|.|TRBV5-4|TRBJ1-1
CASSLVQGAAEAFF
TGTGCCAGCAGCTTGGTACAGGGGGCTGCTGAAGCTTTCTTT
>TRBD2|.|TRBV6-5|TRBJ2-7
CASSARGGGYEQYF
TGTGCCAGCAGCGCTAGGGGCGGGGGATACGAGCAGTACTTC
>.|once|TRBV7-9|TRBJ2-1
CASSPLQGRYNEQFF
TGTGCCAGCAGCCCTTTACAGGGGAGGTACAATGAGCAGTTCTTC
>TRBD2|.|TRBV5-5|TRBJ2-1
CASSLDSGRYNEQFF
TGTGCCAGCAGTTTAGATAGCGGGCGATACAATGAGCAGTTCTTC
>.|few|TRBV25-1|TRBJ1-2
CASRLGTQYGYTF
TGTGCCAGCAGGCTGGGGACACAATATGGCTACACCTTC
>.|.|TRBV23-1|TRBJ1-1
CASRLDRDTEAFF
TGCGCCAGCAGACTCGACCGGGACACTGAAGCTTTCTTT
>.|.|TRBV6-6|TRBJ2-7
CASSYSISSLFQYF
TGTGCCAGCAGTTACTCGATTAGCTCCCTCTTCCAGTACTTC
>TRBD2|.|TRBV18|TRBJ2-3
CASSPGLAGAGTDTQYF
TGTGCCAGCTCACCAGGACTAGCGGGGGCTGGCACAGATACGCAGTATTTT
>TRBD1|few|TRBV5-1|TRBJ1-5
CASGGVGQGGQPQHF
TGCGCCAGCGGTGGTGTTGGACAGGGAGGTCAGCCCCAGCATTTT
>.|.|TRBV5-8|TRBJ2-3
CASSLRDTQYF
TGTGCCAGCAGCTTAAGAGATACGCAGTATTTT
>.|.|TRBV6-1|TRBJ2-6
CASSDPTLSGANVLTF
TGTGCCAGCAGTGACCCTACCCTCTCTGGGGCCAACGTCCTGACTTTC
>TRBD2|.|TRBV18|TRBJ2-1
CASSLGTSGADEQFF
TGTGCCAGCTCACTAGGGACTAGCGGGGCCGATGAGCAGTTCTTC
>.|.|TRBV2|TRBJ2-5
CASSYSGPAGETQYF
TGTGCCAGCAGTTACTCGGGACCGGCGGGAGAGACCCAGTACTTC
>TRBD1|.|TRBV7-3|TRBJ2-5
CASSLGQGIGTQYF
TGTGCCAGCAGCTTGGGACAGGGCATCGGGACCCAGTACTTC
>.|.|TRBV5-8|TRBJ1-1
CASRSTALYRVNTEAFF
TGTGCCAGCAGATCGACGGCCTTATACCGGGTGAACACTGAAGCTTTCTTT
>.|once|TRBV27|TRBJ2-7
CASSLEGVSPSYEQYF
TGTGCCAGCAGTTTAGAGGGAGTCTCCCCTTCCTACGAGCAGTACTTC
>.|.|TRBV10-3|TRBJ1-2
CAISRDYGYTF
TGTGCCATCAGCCGTGACTATGGCTACACCTTC
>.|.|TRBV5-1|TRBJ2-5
CASSLDLSGAIETQYF
TGCGCCAGCAGCTTGGATTTATCAGGAGCCATAGAGACCCAGTACTTC
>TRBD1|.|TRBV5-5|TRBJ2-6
CASSPAGGFGANVLTF
TGTGCCAGCAGCCCCGCAGGGGGCTTTGGGGCCAACGTCCTGACTTTC
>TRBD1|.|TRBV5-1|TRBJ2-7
CASSLVEGARDYEQYF
TGCGCCAGCAGCTTGGTTGAGGGGGCGCGTGATTACGAGCAGTACTTC
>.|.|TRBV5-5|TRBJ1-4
CASSTTANSEKLFF
TGTGCCAGCAGCACGACAGCGAACAGTGAAAAACTGTTTTTT
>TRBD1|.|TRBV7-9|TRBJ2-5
CASSVGQGVGETQYF
TGTGCCAGCAGCGTGGGACAGGGGGTTGGAGAGACCCAGTACTTC
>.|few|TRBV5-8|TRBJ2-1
CASSFQVWKGGEQFF
TGTGCCAGCAGCTTCCAGGTTTGGAAAGGGGGTGAGCAGTTCTTC
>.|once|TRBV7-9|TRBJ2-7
CASSLIRDNYEQYF
TGTGCCAGCAGCTTAATCCGGGACAACTACGAGCAGTACTTC
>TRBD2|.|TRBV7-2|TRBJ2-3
CASSQGTWRGDVDTQYF
TGTGCCAGCAGTCAAGGGACTTGGCGGGGGGATGTAGATACGCAGTATTTT
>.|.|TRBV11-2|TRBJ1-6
CASRPLAGYNSPLHF
TGTGCCAGCAGACCCCTCGCCGGCTACAATTCACCCCTCCACTTT
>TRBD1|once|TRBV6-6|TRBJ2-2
CASRTGTGNLFF
TGTGCCAGCAGAACCGGGACAGGGAACCTGTTTTTT
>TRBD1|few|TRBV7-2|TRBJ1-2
CASSPGTGIPTLHGYTF
TGTGCCAGCAGCCCCGGGACAGGGATCCCAACTTTACATGGCTACACCTTC
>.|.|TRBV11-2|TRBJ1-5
CASSLYESGQPQHF
TGTGCCAGCAGCCTCTACGAAAGCGGTCAGCCCCAGCATTTT
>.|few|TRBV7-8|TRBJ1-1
CASSLIQGGDTEAFF
TGTGCCAGCAGCTTAATCCAAGGGGGGGACACTGAAGCTTTCTTT
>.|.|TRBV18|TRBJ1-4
CASSPGSTATNEKLFF
TGTGCCAGCTCACCGGGTTCGACTGCAACTAATGAAAAACTGTTTTTT
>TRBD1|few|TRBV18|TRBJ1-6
CASSLRTGENSPLHF
TGTGCCAGCTCACTTCGGACAGGAGAAAATTCACCCCTCCACTTT
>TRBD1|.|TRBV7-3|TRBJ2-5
CASSRDRQETQYF
TGTGCCAGCAGCCGGGACAGGCAAGAGACCCAGTACTTC
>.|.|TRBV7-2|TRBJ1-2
CASSPPQNYGYTF
TGTGCCAGCAGCCCCCCACAAAACTATGGCTACACCTTC
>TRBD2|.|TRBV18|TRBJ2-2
CASSPFPSGGANTGELFF
TGTGCCAGCTCACCATTTCCGAGCGGGGGGGCGAACACCGGGGAGCTGTTTTTT
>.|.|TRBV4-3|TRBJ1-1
CTSSQESGSEAFF
TGCACCAGCAGCCAAGAGTCAGGTTCCGAAGCTTTCTTT
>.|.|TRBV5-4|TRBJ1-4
CASSLGDPNEKLFF
TGTGCCAGCAGCTTGGGGGACCCTAATGAAAAACTGTTTTTT
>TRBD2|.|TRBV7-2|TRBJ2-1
CASSPIAGQYANEQFF
TGTGCCAGCAGCCCCATAGCGGGGCAGTATGCCAATGAGCAGTTCTTC
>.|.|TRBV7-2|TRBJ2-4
CASSLDRAENIQYF
TGTGCCAGCAGCTTAGACAGGGCTGAAAACATTCAGTACTTC
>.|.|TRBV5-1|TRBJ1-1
CASSLAWGRDTEAFF
TGCGCCAGCAGCTTGGCGTGGGGGAGGGACACTGAAGCTTTCTTT
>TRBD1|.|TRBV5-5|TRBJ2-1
CASSLDRGNEQFF
TGTGCCAGCAGCTTGGACAGGGGCAATGAGCAGTTCTTC
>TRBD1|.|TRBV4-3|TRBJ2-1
CASSLSPGGLSNEQFF
TGCGCCAGCAGCCTCAGTCCAGGGGGCTTGTCCAATGAGCAGTTCTTC
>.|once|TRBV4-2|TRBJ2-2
CASSQVTNTGELFF
TGTGCCAGCAGCCAAGTTACAAACACCGGGGAGCTGTTTTTT
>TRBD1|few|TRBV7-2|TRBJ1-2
CASSPQGGGSGYTF
TGTGCCAGCAGCCCTCAGGGGGGAGGGAGTGGCTACACCTTC
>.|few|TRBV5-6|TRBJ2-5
CASSLAHVETQYF
TGTGCCAGCAGCTTGGCCCACGTGGAGACCCAGTACTTC
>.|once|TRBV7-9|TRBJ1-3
CASSRDSSSGNTIYF
TGTGCCAGCAGTCGAGACAGCAGCTCTGGAAACACCATATATTTT
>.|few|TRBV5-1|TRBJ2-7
CASSRDNNYEQYF
TGCGCCAGCAGCCGGGACAATAACTACGAGCAGTACTTC
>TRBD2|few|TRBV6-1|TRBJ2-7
CASSQRGGPYEQYF
TGTGCCAGCAGTCAGCGGGGCGGACCCTACGAGCAGTACTTC
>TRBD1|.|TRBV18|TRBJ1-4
CASSPSPQGDHEKLFF
TGTGCCAGCTCACCTTCACCACAGGGGGACCATGAAAAACTGTTTTTT
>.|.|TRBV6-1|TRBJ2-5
CASSELGPGTQYF
TGTGCCAGCAGTGAACTGGGTCCCGGGACCCAGTACTTC
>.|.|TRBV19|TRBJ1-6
CASSIHAAGVNSPLHF
TGTGCCAGTAGTATCCACGCCGCAGGGGTAAATTCACCCCTCCACTTT
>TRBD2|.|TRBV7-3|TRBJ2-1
CASSSTPSGGAGNEQFF
TGTGCCAGCAGCTCTACCCCTAGCGGGGGGGCCGGGAATGAGCAGTTCTTC
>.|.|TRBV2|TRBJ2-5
CASKGGAGETQYF
TGTGCCAGCAAGGGCGGGGCGGGCGAGACCCAGTACTTC
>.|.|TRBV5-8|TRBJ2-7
CASSLDYEQYF
TGTGCCAGCAGCTTGGACTACGAGCAGTACTTC